This T cell receptor beta chain was documented in a study of tumor and adjacent non-tumor tissue in lung cancer. Across the study: Histology: about twelve adenocarcinoma, a couple of squamous cell carcinoma, 1 small cell lung cancer. Study-wide points: Compared with tumor, normal lung showed significantly lower TCR diversity.

The library came from three nested PCR rounds adapted from ARM-PCR protocols. TCRdb itself ran the multiplex PCR reads through MiXCR, one entry per CDR3 protein. The table includes 43,000 or so distinct CDR3 sequences, roughly 60% detected once. Germline V lookup: CDR1 MNHNS, CDR2 SASEGT. The CDR3 covers 14 residues. This clonotype came up once. What it binds is not known. The junction departs from the called germline gene at one end, perhaps through a read error. This sample's RNA came from whole unsorted tissue. Distant lung tissue was collected more than 3 cm away from the tumor edge. Input material: distant non-tumor lung tissue. The clonotype comes from a man between 50 and 59 years old with non-small cell lung cancer. The chain combines TRBV6-1 with TRBJ2-5; D unresolved. CDR3 DNA sequence: TGTGCCAGCAGTGAAGGGGTTGTCCATGAGACCCAATACTTC. Its translation is CASSEGVVHETQYF.